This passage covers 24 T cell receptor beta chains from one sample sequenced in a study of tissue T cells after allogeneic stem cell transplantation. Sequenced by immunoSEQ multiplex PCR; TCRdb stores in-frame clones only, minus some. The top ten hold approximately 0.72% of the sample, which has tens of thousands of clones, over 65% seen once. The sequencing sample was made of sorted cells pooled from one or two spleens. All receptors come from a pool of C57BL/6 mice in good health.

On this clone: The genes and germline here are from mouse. The CDR3 bases that were read are TGTGCCAGCAGTCTCCAGGGGTGGAATTCGCCCCTCTAC. Protein: CASSLQGWNSPLY. The full CDR3 reads CASSLQGWNSPLYF. The genes are TRBV26 and TRBJ1-6; a possible D gene is TRBD1 (6 bases). The sequenced fragment ends 1 residue before the CDR3 boundary, so the rest is inferred from the germline J gene. TRBJ1-6 is reported as an ORF; its role is uncertain. Germline CDR1 is KGHPV and CDR2 is FQNQEV (reference sequence). V was cut by 3 bases and J by 7 bases, with 10 bases left in between. CDR3 length equals 14 residues.

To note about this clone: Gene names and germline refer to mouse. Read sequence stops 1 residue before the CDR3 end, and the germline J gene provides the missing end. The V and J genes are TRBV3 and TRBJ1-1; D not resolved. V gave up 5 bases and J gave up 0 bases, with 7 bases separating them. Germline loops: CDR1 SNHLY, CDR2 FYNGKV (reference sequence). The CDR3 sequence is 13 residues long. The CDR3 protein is CASSLQANTEVFF. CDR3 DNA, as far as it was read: TGTGCCAGCAGCCTCCAAGCAAACACAGAAGTCTTC.

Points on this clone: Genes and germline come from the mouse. CDR3: CASSLGTGGSEQYF. CDR3 bases read: TGTGCAAGCAGCTTAGGGACTGGGGGGAGCGAACAGTAC. The chain combines TRBV16 with TRBJ2-7; 11 bases line up with TRBD2. The read ends 1 residue before the CDR3 terminus; that terminus is restored from the germline J gene. This CDR3 is 14 amino acids long. Trimming at V came to 1 base and at J to 7 bases, leaving 3 bases not matched to a gene. Germline assignment: CDR1 SGHSA and CDR2 FRNQAP.

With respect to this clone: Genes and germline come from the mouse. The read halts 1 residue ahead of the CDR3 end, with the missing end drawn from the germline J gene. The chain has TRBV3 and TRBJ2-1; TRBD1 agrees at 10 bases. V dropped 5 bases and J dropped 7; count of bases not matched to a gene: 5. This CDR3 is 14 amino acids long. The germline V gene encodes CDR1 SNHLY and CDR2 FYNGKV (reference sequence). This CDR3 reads CASSRDRGWAEQFF. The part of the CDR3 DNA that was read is TGTGCCAGCAGCCGGGACAGGGGATGGGCTGAGCAGTTC.

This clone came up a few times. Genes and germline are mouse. This CDR3 reads CASSLGGSSYEQYF. The CDR3 DNA, read in part, is TGTGCCAGCAGCCTCGGGGGAAGCTCCTATGAACAGTAC. The rearrangement joins TRBV4 to TRBJ2-7; the D gene could be TRBD1 or TRBD2 (5 bases each). The CDR3 end falls 1 residue outside the read, so it is completed with the germline J gene. Germline V gene sequence: CDR1 LGHDT, CDR2 YNNKQL (reference sequence). The CDR3 runs to 14 residues. The V end was cut by 5 bases, the J end by 0 bases, with 11 bases between.

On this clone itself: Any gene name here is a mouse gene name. CDR3: CASSFGTGTSAETLYF. CDR3 bases read: TGTGCCAGCAGTTTTGGGACAGGGACTAGTGCAGAAACGCTGTAT. V is TRBV15 and J is TRBJ2-3, with 9 bases matching TRBD1. The read comes to an end 1 residue before the CDR3 does, leaving the germline J gene to fill in the end. Germline-derived CDR1 and CDR2 are SGHND and FRSKSL. The trim removed 3 bases at V and 0 bases at J, leaving 4 bases unmatched. This CDR3 comprises 16 residues.

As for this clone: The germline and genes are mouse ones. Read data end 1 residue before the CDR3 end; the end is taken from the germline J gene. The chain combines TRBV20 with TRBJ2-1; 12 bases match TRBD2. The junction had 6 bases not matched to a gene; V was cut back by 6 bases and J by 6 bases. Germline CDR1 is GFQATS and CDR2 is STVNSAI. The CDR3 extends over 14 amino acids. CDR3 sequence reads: CGAADWGGGAEQFF. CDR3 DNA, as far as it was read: TGTGGTGCCGCCGACTGGGGGGGCGGTGCTGAGCAGTTC.

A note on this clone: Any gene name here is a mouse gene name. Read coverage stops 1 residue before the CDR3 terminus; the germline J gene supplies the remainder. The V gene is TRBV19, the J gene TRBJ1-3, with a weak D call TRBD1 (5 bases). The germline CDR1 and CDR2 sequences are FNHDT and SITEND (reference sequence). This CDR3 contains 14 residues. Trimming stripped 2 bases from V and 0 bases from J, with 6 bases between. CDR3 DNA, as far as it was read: TGTGCCAGCAGTATGACAGATTCTGGAAATACGCTCTAT. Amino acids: CASSMTDSGNTLY. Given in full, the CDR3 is CASSMTDSGNTLYF.

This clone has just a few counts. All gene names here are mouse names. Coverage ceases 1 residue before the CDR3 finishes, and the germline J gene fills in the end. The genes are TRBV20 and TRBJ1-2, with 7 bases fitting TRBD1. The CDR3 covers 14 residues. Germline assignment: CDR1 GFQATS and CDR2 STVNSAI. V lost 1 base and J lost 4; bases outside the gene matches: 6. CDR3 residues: CGARGRQGSSDYTF. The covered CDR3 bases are TGTGGTGCTAGGGGGAGACAGGGAAGCTCCGACTACACC.

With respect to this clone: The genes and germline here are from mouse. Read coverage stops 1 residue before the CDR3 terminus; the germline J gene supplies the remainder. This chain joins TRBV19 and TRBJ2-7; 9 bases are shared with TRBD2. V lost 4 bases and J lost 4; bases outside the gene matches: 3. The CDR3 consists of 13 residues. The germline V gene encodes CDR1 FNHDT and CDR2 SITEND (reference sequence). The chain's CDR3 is CASSSWGGYEQYF. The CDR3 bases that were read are TGTGCCAGCAGTTCCTGGGGGGGTTATGAACAGTAC. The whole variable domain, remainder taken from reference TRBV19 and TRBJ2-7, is GGIITQTPKFLIGQEGQKLTLKCQQNFNHDTMYWYRQDSGKGLRLIYYSITENDLQKGDLSEGYDASREKKSSFSLTVTSAQKNEMAVFLCASSSWGGYEQYFGPGTRLTVL.

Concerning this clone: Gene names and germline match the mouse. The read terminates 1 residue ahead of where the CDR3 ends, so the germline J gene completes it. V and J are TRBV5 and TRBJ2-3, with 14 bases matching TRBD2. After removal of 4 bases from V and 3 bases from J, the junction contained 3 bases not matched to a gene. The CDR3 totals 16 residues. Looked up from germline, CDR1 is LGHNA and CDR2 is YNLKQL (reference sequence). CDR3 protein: CASSPGLGGRAETLYF. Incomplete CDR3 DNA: TGTGCCAGCAGCCCGGGACTGGGGGGGCGCGCAGAAACGCTGTAT.

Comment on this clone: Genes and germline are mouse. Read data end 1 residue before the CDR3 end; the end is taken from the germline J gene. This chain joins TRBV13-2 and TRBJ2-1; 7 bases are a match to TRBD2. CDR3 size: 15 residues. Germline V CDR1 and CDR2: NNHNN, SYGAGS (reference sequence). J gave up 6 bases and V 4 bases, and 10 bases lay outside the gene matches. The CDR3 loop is CASGPTGPLFAEQFF. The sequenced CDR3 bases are TGTGCCAGCGGTCCGACTGGGCCCCTTTTTGCTGAGCAGTTC.

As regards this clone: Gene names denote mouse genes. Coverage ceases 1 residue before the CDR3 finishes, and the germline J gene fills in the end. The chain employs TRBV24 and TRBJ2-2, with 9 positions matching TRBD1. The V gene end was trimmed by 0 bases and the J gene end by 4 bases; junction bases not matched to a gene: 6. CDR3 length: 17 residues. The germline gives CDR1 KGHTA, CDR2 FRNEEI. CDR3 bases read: TGTGCCAGCAGTCTGTATGGTGGGACAGGGTGCACCGGGCAGCTCTAC. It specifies CASSLYGGTGCTGQLY. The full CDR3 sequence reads CASSLYGGTGCTGQLYF.

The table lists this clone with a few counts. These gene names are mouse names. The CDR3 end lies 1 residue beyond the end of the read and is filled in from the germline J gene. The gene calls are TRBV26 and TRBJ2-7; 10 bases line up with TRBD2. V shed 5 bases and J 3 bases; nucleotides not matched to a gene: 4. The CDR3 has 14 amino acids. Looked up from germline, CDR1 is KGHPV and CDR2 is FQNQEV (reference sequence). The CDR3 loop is CASSFGLGVYEQYF. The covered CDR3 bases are TGTGCCAGCAGTTTCGGACTGGGGGTCTATGAACAGTAC.

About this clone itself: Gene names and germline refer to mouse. Here the CDR3 reads CASSRGLGGTGQLYF. The covered CDR3 bases are TGTGCTAGCAGCCGGGGTCTAGGAGGCACCGGGCAGCTCTAC. The chain is built from TRBV29 and TRBJ2-2; D unresolved. The read finishes 1 residue shy of the CDR3 end, and the germline J gene is used to complete it. V was shortened by 6 bases and J by 4 bases, with 15 bases between the two germline ends. Per the germline V gene, CDR1 is MSHET and CDR2 is SYDVDS. The CDR3 consists of 15 residues.

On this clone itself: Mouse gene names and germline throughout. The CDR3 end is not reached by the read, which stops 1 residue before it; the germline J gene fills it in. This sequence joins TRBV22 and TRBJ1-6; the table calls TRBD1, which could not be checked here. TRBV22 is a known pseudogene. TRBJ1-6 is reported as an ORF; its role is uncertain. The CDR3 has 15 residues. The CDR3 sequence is CASRPDISYNSPLYF. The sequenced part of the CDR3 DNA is TGTGCCAGCCGGCCGGACATTTCCTATAATTCGCCCCTCTAC.

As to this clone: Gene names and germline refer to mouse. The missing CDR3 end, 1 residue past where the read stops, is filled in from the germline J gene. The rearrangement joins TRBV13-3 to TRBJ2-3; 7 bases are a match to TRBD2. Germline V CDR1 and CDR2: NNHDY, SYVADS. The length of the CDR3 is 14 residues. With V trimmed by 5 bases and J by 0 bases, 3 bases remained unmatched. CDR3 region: CASRLGLSAETLYF. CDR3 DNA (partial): TGTGCCAGCAGACTGGGGCTTAGTGCAGAAACGCTGTAT.

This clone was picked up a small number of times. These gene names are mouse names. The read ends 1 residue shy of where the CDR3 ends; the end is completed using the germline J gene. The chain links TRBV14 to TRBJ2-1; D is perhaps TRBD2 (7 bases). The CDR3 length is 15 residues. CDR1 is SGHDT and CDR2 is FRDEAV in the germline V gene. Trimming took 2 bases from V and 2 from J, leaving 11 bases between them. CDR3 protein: CASSLRGADYAEQFF. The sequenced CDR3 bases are TGTGCCAGCAGTTTGAGGGGGGCGGACTATGCTGAGCAGTTC.

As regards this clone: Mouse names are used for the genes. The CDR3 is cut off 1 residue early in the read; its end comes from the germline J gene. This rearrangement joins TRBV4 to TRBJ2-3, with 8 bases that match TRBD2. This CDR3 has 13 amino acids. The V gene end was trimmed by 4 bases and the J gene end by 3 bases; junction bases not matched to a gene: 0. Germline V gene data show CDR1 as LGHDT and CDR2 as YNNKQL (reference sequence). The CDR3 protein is CASSWGGAETLYF. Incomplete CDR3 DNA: TGTGCCAGCAGCTGGGGGGGCGCAGAAACGCTGTAT. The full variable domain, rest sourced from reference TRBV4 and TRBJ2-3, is ETAVFQTPNYHVTQVGNEVSFNCKQTLGHDTMYWYKQDSKKLLKIMFSYNNKQLIVNETVPRRFSPQSSDKAHLNLRIKSVEPEDSAVYLCASSWGGAETLYFGSGTRLTVL.

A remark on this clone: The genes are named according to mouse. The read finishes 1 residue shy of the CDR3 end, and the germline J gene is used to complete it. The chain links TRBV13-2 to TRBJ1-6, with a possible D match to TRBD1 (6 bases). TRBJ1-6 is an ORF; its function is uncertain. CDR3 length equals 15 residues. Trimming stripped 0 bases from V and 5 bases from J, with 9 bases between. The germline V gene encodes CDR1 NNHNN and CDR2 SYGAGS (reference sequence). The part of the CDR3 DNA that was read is TGTGCCAGCGGTGATGACGGACAGAATAATTCGCCCCTCTAC. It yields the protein CASGDDGQNNSPLY. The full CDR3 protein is CASGDDGQNNSPLYF.

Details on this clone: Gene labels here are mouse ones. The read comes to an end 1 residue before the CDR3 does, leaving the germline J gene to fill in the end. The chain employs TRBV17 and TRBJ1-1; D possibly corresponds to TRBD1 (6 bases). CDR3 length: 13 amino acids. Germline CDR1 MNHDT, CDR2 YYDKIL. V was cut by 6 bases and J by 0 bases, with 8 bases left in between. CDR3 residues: CASRRQANTEVFF. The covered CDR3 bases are TGTGCTAGCAGAAGACAGGCAAACACAGAAGTCTTC.

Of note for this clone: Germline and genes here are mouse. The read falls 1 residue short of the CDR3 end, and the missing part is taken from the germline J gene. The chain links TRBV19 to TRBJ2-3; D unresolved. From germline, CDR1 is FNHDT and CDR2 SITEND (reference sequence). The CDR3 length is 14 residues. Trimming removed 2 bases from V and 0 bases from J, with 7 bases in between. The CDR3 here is CASSIHPSAETLYF. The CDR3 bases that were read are TGTGCCAGCAGTATTCACCCTAGTGCAGAAACGCTGTAT.

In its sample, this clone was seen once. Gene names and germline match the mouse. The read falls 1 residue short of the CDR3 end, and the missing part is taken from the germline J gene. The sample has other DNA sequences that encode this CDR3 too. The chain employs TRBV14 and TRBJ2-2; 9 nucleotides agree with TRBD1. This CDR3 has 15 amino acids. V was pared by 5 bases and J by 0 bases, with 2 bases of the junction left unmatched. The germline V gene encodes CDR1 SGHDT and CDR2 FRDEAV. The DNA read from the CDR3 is TGTGCCAGCAGCGGGGACAGGGCAAACACCGGGCAGCTCTAC. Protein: CASSGDRANTGQLY. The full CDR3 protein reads CASSGDRANTGQLYF.

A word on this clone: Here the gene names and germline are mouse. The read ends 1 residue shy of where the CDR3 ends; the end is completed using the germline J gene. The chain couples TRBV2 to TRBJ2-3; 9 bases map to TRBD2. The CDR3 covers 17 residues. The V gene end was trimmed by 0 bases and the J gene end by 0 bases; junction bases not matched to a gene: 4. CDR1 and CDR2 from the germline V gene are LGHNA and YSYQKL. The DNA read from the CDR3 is TGTGCCAGCAGCCAAGATTGGGGGGGCGAGAGTGCAGAAACGCTGTAT. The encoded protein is CASSQDWGGESAETLY. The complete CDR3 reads CASSQDWGGESAETLYF.